Presented here are 10 T cell receptor beta chains from one specimen sequenced in a study of blood T cells in healthy people across ages. PCR was performed a second time for roughly 7 to 12 cycles using a sample-barcoded 5' primer and a J-beta primer mix. Each CDR3 protein is one row after TCRdb ran MiXCR on the 5' RACE reads. The sample lists about 640,000 distinct CDR3 sequences; roughly 58% were seen once. Source material: blood. The origin of the receptors is a man between 60 and 70 years old in good health.

The CDR3 coding sequence is TGCAGTGCTTTGGGGGGGGCATCCAATGAGCAGTTCTTC. Amino acid sequence: CSALGGASNEQFF. The chain employs TRBV20-1 and TRBJ2-1, with D possibly matching TRBD2 (7 bases). V lost 5 bases to trimming and J lost 6 bases, with 14 bases between them. Germline V gives CDR1 DFQATT, CDR2 SNEGSKA (reference sequence). This CDR3 comprises 13 residues.

The CDR3 sequence: CASRNQGNLGINSPLHF. For the CDR3, the DNA is TGTGCCAGCCGTAACCAAGGGAATCTCGGGATTAATTCACCCCTCCACTTT. The J gene is TRBJ1-6, the V gene TRBV6-6; D gene uncertain. The CDR3 spans 17 residues. CDR1 is MNHNY and CDR2 is SVGAGI in the germline V gene (reference sequence). V shed 8 bases and J shed 6 bases, with 23 bases lying between them.

The genes are TRBV9 and TRBJ2-3; TRBD2 matches 13 bases. This CDR3 spans 18 amino acids. The ends lost 0 bases at V and 4 bases at J; junction bases unmatched: 8. Germline V gene lookup returns CDR1 SGDLS and CDR2 YYNGEE. The CDR3 loop is CASSVGLAGGRNPDTQYF. As DNA, the CDR3 is TGTGCCAGCAGCGTAGGACTAGCGGGGGGCCGCAACCCAGATACGCAGTATTTT.

J is TRBJ2-5 and V is TRBV10-3; TRBD2 might be the D (6 bases). CDR3 length: 14 residues. Germline V gene sequence: CDR1 ENHRY, CDR2 SYGVKD. Trimming cost V 2 bases and J 5 bases, with 12 bases left between them. The CDR3 sequence is CAISEQDYRETQYF. CDR3 in DNA: TGTGCCATCAGTGAGCAGGACTACCGGGAGACCCAGTACTTC.

The chain uses TRBV12-3 or TRBV12-4 and TRBJ2-3, with TRBD2 identical over 8 bases. The CDR3 sequence is 15 residues long. V gave up 5 bases and J gave up 4 bases; unmatched junction bases: 8. CDR3 in DNA: TGTGCCAGCAGTATAGTCGGGGGGGGTGCAGATACGCAGTATTTT. This encodes CASSIVGGGADTQYF.

The V gene is TRBV6-6, the J gene TRBJ1-2; D remains unclear. Germline V gene sequence: CDR1 MNHNY, CDR2 SVGAGI (reference sequence). The V and J ends lost 5 bases and 7 bases respectively, with 11 bases between them. CDR3 length: 12 residues. The CDR3 here is CASSLSLRGYTF. The CDR3 nucleotides are TGTGCCAGCAGTCTCTCCTTACGTGGCTACACCTTC.

The J gene is TRBJ1-2, the V gene TRBV7-9, with TRBD1 matching 8 bases. This CDR3 is 15 amino acids long. The V segment lost 5 bases and the J segment 8 bases; nucleotides outside the gene matches: 13. Germline V gives CDR1 SEHNR, CDR2 FQNEAQ (reference sequence). The CDR3: CASSASGGVSLGYTF. DNA of the CDR3: TGTGCCAGCAGCGCATCAGGGGGCGTCTCGCTAGGCTACACCTTC.

The rearrangement links TRBV9 to TRBJ2-5; 7 bases map to TRBD1. The J call is uncertain, as TRBJ2-7 better fits the DNA end. The CDR3 runs to 13 residues. Germline values: CDR1 SGDLS, CDR2 YYNGEE. The chain's CDR3 is CASSPVGGDEQYF. The CDR3, as DNA: TGTGCCAGCAGCCCCGTAGGGGGCGACGAGCAGTACTTC.

As for this clonotype: A much larger clone lies a single base off, so this may be a read error. V is TRBV28 and J is TRBJ1-2; 7 bases are a match to TRBD1. Germline CDR1 is MDHEN and CDR2 is SYDVKM. The CDR3 has 16 amino acids. The CDR3: CVSSLDPRGTDYGYTF. The CDR3 DNA sequence: TGTGTCAGCAGTTTGGACCCCAGGGGGACAGACTATGGCTACACCTTC.

The genes are TRBV2 and TRBJ2-5, with a tentative D call TRBD2 (6 bases). The CDR3 loop spans 14 amino acids. The germline V and J ends were trimmed by 4 bases and 7 bases, with 16 bases remaining between them. Germline V lookup: CDR1 SNHLY, CDR2 FYNNEI. DNA for the CDR3: TGTGCCAGCAGTGGGGCGGGGAGTTGGGGGACCCAGTACTTC. Its translation: CASSGAGSWGTQYF.